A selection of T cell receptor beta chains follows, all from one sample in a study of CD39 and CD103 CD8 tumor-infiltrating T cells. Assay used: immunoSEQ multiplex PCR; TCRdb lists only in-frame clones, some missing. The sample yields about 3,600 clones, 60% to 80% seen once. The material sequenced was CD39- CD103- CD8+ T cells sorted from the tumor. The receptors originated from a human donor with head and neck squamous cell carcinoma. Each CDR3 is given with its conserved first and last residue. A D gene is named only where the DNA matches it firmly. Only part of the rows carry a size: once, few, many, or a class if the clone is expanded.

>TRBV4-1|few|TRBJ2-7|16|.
CASSPTTGSQAYEQYF
TGCGCCAGCAGCCCCACCACAGGGAGCCAGGCCTACGAGCAGTACTTC
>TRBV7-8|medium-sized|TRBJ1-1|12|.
CASSPGTFEAFF
TGTGCCAGCAGCCCCGGGACGTTTGAAGCTTTCTTT
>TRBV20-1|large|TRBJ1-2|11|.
CSARATYGYTF
TGCAGTGCTCGAGCCACCTATGGCTACACCTTC
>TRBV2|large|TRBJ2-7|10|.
CASREYEQYF
TGTGCCAGCAGGGAGTACGAGCAGTACTTC
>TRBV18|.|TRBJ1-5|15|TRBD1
CASSEGQGTNQPQHF
TGTGCCAGCTCAGAAGGACAGGGGACCAATCAGCCCCAGCATTTT
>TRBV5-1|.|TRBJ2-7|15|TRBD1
CASSSTGTGHREQYF
TGCGCCAGCAGCTCAACCGGGACAGGGCATCGCGAGCAGTACTTC
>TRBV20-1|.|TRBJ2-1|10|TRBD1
CSARDRWQFF
TGCAGTGCTAGGGACAGGTGGCAGTTCTTC
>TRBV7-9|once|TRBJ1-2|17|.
CASSVPGRPGANYGYTF
TGTGCCAGCAGCGTACCGGGACGCCCGGGCGCTAACTATGGCTACACCTTC
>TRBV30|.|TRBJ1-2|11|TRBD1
CAWSDRGSYTF
TGTGCCTGGAGTGACAGGGGGAGCTACACCTTC
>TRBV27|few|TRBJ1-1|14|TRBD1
CASSDRVFNTEAFF
TGTGCCAGCAGCGACAGGGTATTTAACACTGAAGCTTTCTTT
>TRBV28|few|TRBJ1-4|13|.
CASTMEPQEKLFF
TGTGCCAGCACCATGGAGCCCCAGGAAAAACTGTTTTTT
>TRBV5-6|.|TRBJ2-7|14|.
CASSLGGDSYEQYF
TGTGCCAGCAGCTTGGGGGGGGACAGTTACGAGCAGTACTTC
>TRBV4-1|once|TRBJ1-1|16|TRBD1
CASSQGQGAMDTEAFF
TGCGCCAGCAGCCAAGGACAGGGGGCGATGGACACTGAAGCTTTCTTT
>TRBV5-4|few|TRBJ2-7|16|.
CASSLEAGTSSYEQYF
TGTGCCAGCAGCTTGGAGGCGGGCACCAGCTCCTACGAGCAGTACTTC
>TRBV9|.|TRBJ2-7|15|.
CASSVSPGPTYEQYF
TGTGCCAGCAGCGTTTCGCCGGGACCTACCTACGAGCAGTACTTC
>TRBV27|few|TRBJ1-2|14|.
CASSLQGANYGYTF
TGTGCCAGCAGTTTACAGGGAGCTAACTATGGCTACACCTTC
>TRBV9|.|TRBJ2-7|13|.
CASRRQSSYEQYF
TGTGCCAGCAGAAGACAGTCATCCTACGAGCAGTACTTC
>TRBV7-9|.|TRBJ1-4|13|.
CASSPPGGEKLFF
TGTGCCAGCAGCCCGCCGGGGGGGGAAAAACTGTTTTTT
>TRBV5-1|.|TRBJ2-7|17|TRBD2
CASSYGTSGGGGYEQYF
TGCGCCAGCAGCTACGGGACTAGCGGGGGGGGCGGGTACGAGCAGTACTTC
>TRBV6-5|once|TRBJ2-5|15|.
CASSWGGNREETQYF
TGTGCCAGCAGTTGGGGGGGCAACAGGGAAGAGACCCAGTACTTC
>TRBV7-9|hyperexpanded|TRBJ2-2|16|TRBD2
CASSSLAGGRTGELFF
TGTGCCAGCAGCTCCCTAGCGGGGGGGCGGACCGGGGAGCTGTTTTTT
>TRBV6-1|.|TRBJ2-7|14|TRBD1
CASSPTGWAYEQYF
TGTGCCAGCAGCCCGACAGGGTGGGCCTACGAGCAGTACTTC
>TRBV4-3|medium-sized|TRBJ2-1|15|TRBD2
CASSLAGGRSDEQFF
TGCGCCAGCAGCCTAGCGGGGGGCCGGAGCGATGAGCAGTTCTTC
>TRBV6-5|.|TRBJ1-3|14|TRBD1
CASSTGQGGNTIYF
TGTGCCAGCAGTACAGGACAGGGTGGGAACACCATATATTTT
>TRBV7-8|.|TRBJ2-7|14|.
CASSFREPAYEQYF
TGTGCCAGCAGCTTCAGGGAACCAGCATACGAGCAGTACTTC
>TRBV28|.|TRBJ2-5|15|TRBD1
CASRLDRGPQETQYF
TGTGCCAGCAGACTAGACAGGGGGCCACAAGAGACCCAGTACTTC
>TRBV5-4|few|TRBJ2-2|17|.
CASSQFPGGEATGELFF
TGTGCCAGCAGCCAGTTTCCCGGGGGCGAAGCTACTGGGGAGCTGTTTTTT
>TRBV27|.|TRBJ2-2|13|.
CASSLEVWGELFF
TGTGCCAGCAGTTTAGAGGTGTGGGGGGAGCTGTTTTTT
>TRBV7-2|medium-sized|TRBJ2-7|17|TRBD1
CASSLGFWDRGFYEQYF
TGTGCCAGCAGCTTAGGTTTTTGGGACAGGGGGTTTTACGAGCAGTACTTC
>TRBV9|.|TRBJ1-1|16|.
CASSVVGTFMNTEAFF
TGTGCCAGCAGCGTAGTCGGGACATTCATGAACACTGAAGCTTTCTTT
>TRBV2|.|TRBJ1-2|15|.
CASSLSLTGGGGYTF
TGTGCCAGCAGTCTAAGCCTGACAGGTGGTGGTGGCTACACCTTC
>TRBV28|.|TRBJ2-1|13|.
CASRRAGVDEQFF
TGTGCCAGCAGGAGGGCAGGGGTCGATGAGCAGTTCTTC
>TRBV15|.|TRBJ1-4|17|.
CATSSVRTLATNEKLFF
TGTGCCACCAGCAGTGTACGGACCCTTGCAACTAATGAAAAACTGTTTTTT
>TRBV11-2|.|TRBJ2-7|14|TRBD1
CASSFGRGRYEQYF
TGTGCCAGCAGCTTCGGCAGGGGGCGATACGAGCAGTACTTC
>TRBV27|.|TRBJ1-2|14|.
CASRLGGTLYGYTF
TGTGCCAGCAGACTGGGTGGGACCCTCTATGGCTACACCTTC
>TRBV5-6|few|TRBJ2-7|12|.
CASSSGGNEQYF
TGTGCCAGCAGCTCTGGGGGCAACGAGCAGTACTTC
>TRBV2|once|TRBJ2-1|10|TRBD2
CASSEAGVVF
TGTGCCAGCAGTGAGGCGGGAGTGGTCTTC
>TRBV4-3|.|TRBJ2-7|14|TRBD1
CASSVGTGDYEQYF
TGCGCCAGCAGCGTCGGGACAGGGGACTACGAGCAGTACTTC
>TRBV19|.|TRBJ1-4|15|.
CASSISRTTNEKLFF
TGTGCCAGTAGTATTTCTCGAACAACTAATGAAAAACTGTTTTTT
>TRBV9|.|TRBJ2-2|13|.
CASSFSGTGELFF
TGTGCCAGCAGCTTCAGCGGCACCGGGGAGCTGTTTTTT
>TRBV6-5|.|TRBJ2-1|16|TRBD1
CASSYSTGADFWEQFF
TGTGCCAGCAGTTATTCGACAGGGGCCGATTTTTGGGAGCAGTTCTTC
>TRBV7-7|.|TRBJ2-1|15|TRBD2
CASSISGGAYNEQFF
TGTGCCAGCAGCATTAGCGGGGGGGCCTACAATGAGCAGTTCTTC
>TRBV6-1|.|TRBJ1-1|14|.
CASSVEIMNTEAFF
TGTGCCAGCAGTGTTGAAATCATGAACACTGAAGCTTTCTTT
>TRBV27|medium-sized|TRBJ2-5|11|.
CASRVMGAQYF
TGTGCCAGCAGGGTTATGGGCGCCCAGTACTTC
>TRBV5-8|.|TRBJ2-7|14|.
CASSLMGPVPEQYF
TGTGCCAGCAGCTTGATGGGGCCCGTGCCCGAGCAGTACTTC
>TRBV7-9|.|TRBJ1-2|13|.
CASSRTANYGYTF
TGTGCCAGCAGCCGGACAGCTAACTATGGCTACACCTTC
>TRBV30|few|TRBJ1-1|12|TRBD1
CAWSVRTGSAFF
TGTGCCTGGAGTGTCCGGACAGGGAGCGCTTTCTTT
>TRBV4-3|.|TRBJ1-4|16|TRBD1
CASSQDLRTGDEKLFF
TGCGCCAGCAGCCAAGATTTACGGACAGGGGACGAAAAACTGTTTTTT
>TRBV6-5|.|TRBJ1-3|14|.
CAIGDGGPGNTIYF
TGTGCCATCGGGGATGGGGGTCCCGGAAACACCATATATTTT
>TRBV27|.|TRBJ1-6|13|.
CASKGGYNSPLHF
TGTGCCAGCAAAGGGGGATATAATTCACCCCTCCACTTT
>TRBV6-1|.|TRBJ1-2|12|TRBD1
CACTGGYYGYTF
TGTGCCTGCACAGGGGGATACTATGGCTACACCTTC
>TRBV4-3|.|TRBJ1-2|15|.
CASSQDEEVEDGYTF
TGCGCCAGCAGCCAAGATGAGGAGGTGGAGGATGGCTACACCTTC
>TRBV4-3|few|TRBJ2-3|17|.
CASSPSLAVLGTDTQYF
TGCGCCAGCAGCCCGTCCCTGGCGGTCCTAGGCACAGATACGCAGTATTTT
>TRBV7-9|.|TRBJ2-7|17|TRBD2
CASSSPGTSGGTYEQYF
TGTGCCAGCAGCTCGCCCGGGACTAGCGGGGGGACCTACGAGCAGTACTTC